Presented here are 27 T cell receptor beta chains from one specimen sequenced in a study of blood T cell repertoires in COVID-19. Assay: immunoSEQ multiplex PCR; the TCRdb copy retains only in-frame clones and omits some. The sample includes over 75,000 clones, around four fifths of them seen just once. Sequenced material: peripheral blood. The receptors were sampled from a human donor in a cohort sampled during active COVID-19.

The chain joins TRBV19 to TRBJ2-1; D perhaps matches TRBD2 (5 bases). Per the germline V gene, CDR1 is LNHDA and CDR2 is SQIVND (reference sequence). The CDR3 has 15 amino acids. The V gene lost 5 bases and the J gene lost 2 bases, with 13 bases spanning the gap. CDR3 coding DNA: TGTGCCAGTAGTGAGACAAGGACTGCCTACAATGAGCAGTTCTTC. Its protein is CASSETRTAYNEQFF.

The CDR3 coding sequence is TGTGCCAGCAGCTTAGATGGAGGTTCTGGGGCCAACGTCCTGACTTTC. This sequence encodes CASSLDGGSGANVLTF. The chain employs TRBV11-3 and TRBJ2-6, with D possibly matching TRBD2 (5 bases). Germline V lookup: CDR1 SGHNT, CDR2 YENEEA. CDR3 length: 16 amino acids. The germline V and J ends were trimmed by 0 bases and 1 base, with 7 bases remaining between them.

The chain links TRBV10-3 to TRBJ2-1, with a possible D match to TRBD2 (6 bases). V gave up 7 bases and J gave up 7 bases, with 14 bases separating them. The CDR3 is made up of 13 amino acids. Germline loops: CDR1 ENHRY, CDR2 SYGVKD. This CDR3 reads CAINRERQNEQFF. In DNA, the CDR3 is TGTGCCATCAACCGGGAGCGGCAGAATGAGCAGTTCTTC.

The CDR3 DNA follows: TGCGCCAGCAGCTTGGTCGGGGGCTCTGGGGCCAACGTCCTGACTTTC. Translation gives CASSLVGGSGANVLTF. J is TRBJ2-6 and V is TRBV5-1; possible D gene TRBD2, 6 bases. V dropped 0 bases and J dropped 0 bases, with 7 bases sitting between them. The CDR3 runs 16 residues. The V gene's germline CDR1 is SGHRS and CDR2 YFSETQ.

This clone appeared a few times. The chain couples TRBV7-9 to TRBJ2-1; 13 bases line up with TRBD2. Germline loops: CDR1 SEHNR, CDR2 FQNEAQ (reference sequence). Trimming at V came to 4 bases and at J to 6 bases, leaving 6 bases not matched to a gene. There are 16 residues in the CDR3. The chain's CDR3 is CASSWTRTSGSNEQFF. The CDR3 bases are TGTGCCAGCAGCTGGACCAGGACTAGCGGGAGCAATGAGCAGTTCTTC.

The chain joins TRBV7-8 to TRBJ1-3; no firm D call. This CDR3 comprises 12 residues. Germline CDR1 SGHVS, CDR2 FQNEAQ. Trimming removed 0 bases from V and 9 bases from J, with 6 bases in between. CDR3 sequence: CASSLAPGTIYF. The CDR3 bases are TGTGCCAGCAGCTTAGCCCCGGGCACCATATATTTT.

The chain recombines TRBV30 with TRBJ2-2; 11 bases align to TRBD1. In germline, CDR1 is GTSNPN, CDR2 SVGIG (reference sequence). The CDR3 sequence is 18 residues long. Trimming removed 3 bases from V and 1 base from J; junction bases left unmatched: 10. CDR3 protein: CAWRPGQGVFGNTGELFF. The CDR3 bases are TGTGCCTGGAGACCGGGACAGGGGGTCTTTGGGAACACCGGGGAGCTGTTTTTT.

The V gene is TRBV7-9, the J gene TRBJ2-2; a possible D gene is TRBD1 (5 bases). CDR1 is SEHNR, CDR2 FQNEAQ, per germline (reference sequence). The length of the CDR3 is 16 residues. V was shortened by 3 bases and J by 0 bases, with 11 bases between the two germline ends. The CDR3 protein is CASSFLQGSNTGELFF. In nucleotides, the CDR3 is TGTGCCAGCAGCTTCCTCCAGGGCTCGAACACCGGGGAGCTGTTTTTT.

The chain has TRBV6-2 or TRBV6-3 and TRBJ2-7, with TRBD1 matching over 10 bases. CDR1 is MNHEY, CDR2 SVGEGT, per germline. The CDR3 is made up of 15 amino acids. Trimming took 6 bases from V and 7 from J; bases not matched to a gene: 12. CDR3 nucleotides: TGTGCCAGCAGCAAGGCGGGACAGGGGAAAACGGAGCAGTACTTC. Amino acids: CASSKAGQGKTEQYF.

J is TRBJ2-7 and V is TRBV3-1 (or the pseudogene TRBV3-2); TRBD1 agrees at 9 bases. This CDR3 is 15 amino acids long. The V and J ends lost 3 bases and 1 base, in that order; junction bases with no gene match: 4. Germline lookup yields CDR1 LGHDT and CDR2 YNNKEL (reference sequence). This CDR3 is CASSQTTGGSYEQYF. CDR3 in DNA: TGTGCCAGCAGCCAGACGACAGGGGGATCCTACGAGCAGTACTTC.

This clone has only one observation. This chain uses TRBV7-9 with TRBJ2-1; the match to TRBD2 covers 7 bases. The ends lost 8 bases at V and 4 bases at J; junction bases unmatched: 8. This CDR3 contains 14 residues. Germline lookup yields CDR1 SEHNR and CDR2 FQNEAQ (reference sequence). CDR3 in amino acids: CASPSSAGYNEQFF. DNA for the CDR3: TGTGCCAGCCCCTCGTCAGCGGGGTACAATGAGCAGTTCTTC.

This sequence joins TRBV11-3 and TRBJ2-7, with TRBD1 identical over 9 bases. The germline CDR1 and CDR2 sequences are SGHNT and YENEEA. V was clipped by 3 bases and J by 1 base; unmatched bases: 4. The CDR3 contains 15 residues. In nucleotides, the CDR3 is TGTGCCAGCAGCTTGGGGACAGGGAATTCCTACGAGCAGTACTTC. Its protein is CASSLGTGNSYEQYF.

This clone was observed a few times. The rearrangement links TRBV18 to TRBJ1-5; D is perhaps TRBD1 (6 bases). The germline CDR1 and CDR2 sequences are KGHSH and LQKENI. The CDR3 length is 16 residues. Trimming pared 0 bases from V and 2 bases from J, leaving 11 bases between. The CDR3 DNA is TGTGCCAGCTCACCACCGGGGACACGGGGCAATCAGCCCCAGCATTTT. The encoded protein is CASSPPGTRGNQPQHF.

V and J are TRBV3-1 (or the pseudogene TRBV3-2) and TRBJ2-5, with D tentatively TRBD1 (5 bases). Trimming left V 2 bases short and J 1 base short, with 5 bases between. The CDR3 is made up of 13 amino acids. Germline loops: CDR1 LGHDT, CDR2 YNNKEL (reference sequence). The CDR3 DNA is TGTGCCAGCAGCCAACAGGGCCAAGAGACCCAGTACTTC. Amino acids: CASSQQGQETQYF.

The CDR3 protein is CASSLLSEGAYEQFF. The DNA of the CDR3 is TGTGCCAGCAGCTTACTCAGCGAAGGGGCCTATGAGCAGTTCTTC. This chain uses TRBV13 with TRBJ2-1; maybe TRBD1 (5 bases). The CDR3 sequence is 15 residues long. V was cut by 2 bases and J by 8 bases, with 16 bases left in between. Germline assignment: CDR1 PRHDT and CDR2 FYEKMQ (reference sequence).

The V call is TRBV9, the J call TRBJ2-1; maybe TRBD2 (6 bases). CDR1 and CDR2 from the germline V gene are SGDLS and YYNGEE. The CDR3 spans 13 residues. Trimming removed 3 bases at V and 9 bases at J, with 13 bases between. CDR3 DNA sequence: TGTGCCAGCAGCGAGGGCCCAGCGGGTGAGCAGTTCTTC. Amino acid sequence: CASSEGPAGEQFF. The full variable domain, in which reference TRBV9 and TRBJ2-1 provide the parts outside the CDR3, is DSGVTQTPKHLITATGQRVTLRCSPRSGDLSVYWYQQSLDQGLQFLIQYYNGEERAKGNILERFSAQQFPDLHSELNLSSLELGDSALYFCASSEGPAGEQFFGPGTRLTVL.

J is TRBJ2-2 and V is TRBV27; D may be TRBD1 (6 bases). This CDR3 has 17 amino acids. V was trimmed by 6 bases and J by 0 bases, leaving 17 bases between them. The germline gives CDR1 MNHEY, CDR2 SMNVEV (reference sequence). CDR3 amino acids: CASSSIRTASNTGELFF. CDR3 DNA sequence: TGTGCCAGCAGCTCGATACGGACAGCTTCGAACACCGGGGAGCTGTTTTTT.

The genes are TRBV3-1 (or the pseudogene TRBV3-2) and TRBJ1-3; weak D call: TRBD1 (6 bases). Germline V gene data show CDR1 as LGHDT and CDR2 as YNNKEL (reference sequence). V lost 0 bases, J lost 0 bases, and 12 bases lay in between. The CDR3 runs 17 residues. CDR3 residues: CASSQDRGGGSGNTIYF. The CDR3 DNA reads TGTGCCAGCAGCCAAGATCGCGGGGGCGGCTCTGGAAACACCATATATTTT.

The chain joins TRBV7-8 to TRBJ2-2; 10 bases are shared with TRBD1. The CDR3 extends over 15 amino acids. Looked up from germline, CDR1 is SGHVS and CDR2 is FQNEAQ. V shed 5 bases and J 4 bases; nucleotides not matched to a gene: 4. The CDR3 is CASSLGTGATGELFF. The CDR3 nucleotides are TGTGCCAGCAGCCTCGGGACAGGGGCCACCGGGGAGCTGTTTTTT.

This clone was seen a few times. The chain links TRBV19 to TRBJ1-5; the match to TRBD1 covers 7 bases. The CDR3 spans 13 residues. From germline, CDR1 is LNHDA and CDR2 SQIVND (reference sequence). J was trimmed by 1 base and V by 10 bases; bases with no gene match: 4. CDR3 region: CATADRSNQPQHF. CDR3 coding DNA: TGTGCCACCGCGGACAGGAGCAATCAGCCCCAGCATTTT.

In its sample, this clone was seen once. The V and J genes are TRBV10-3 and TRBJ2-7; TRBD2 aligns across 9 bases. Germline V CDR1 and CDR2: ENHRY, SYGVKD. The CDR3 is 15 amino acids. With V trimmed by 0 bases and J by 4 bases, 4 bases remained unmatched. CDR3 coding DNA: TGTGCCATCAGTGAGTCGGCGGGAGGGCCTTACGAGCAGTACTTC. Translation: CAISESAGGPYEQYF.

The V and J genes are TRBV19 and TRBJ2-1, with 8 bases lining up with TRBD2. The length of the CDR3 is 14 residues. V dropped 5 bases and J dropped 10; count of bases not matched to a gene: 10. CDR1 and CDR2 from the germline V gene are LNHDA and SQIVND (reference sequence). The CDR3 bases are TGTGCCAGTAGTGCCGGGACTAGTGGGTTGGAGCAGTTCTTC. Its translation is CASSAGTSGLEQFF.

This clone was picked up many times. The genes are TRBV19 and TRBJ2-7; 10 bases map to TRBD2. CDR1 is LNHDA, CDR2 SQIVND, per germline (reference sequence). The CDR3 has 14 amino acids. V lost 4 bases, J lost 2 bases, and 2 bases stayed unmatched. The CDR3 DNA reads TGTGCCAGTAGTACAGCGGGAGGGCCCTACGAGCAGTACTTC. As protein: CASSTAGGPYEQYF. Drawing the rest from reference TRBV19 and TRBJ2-7, the complete variable domain is DGGITQSPKYLFRKEGQNVTLSCEQNLNHDAMYWYRQDPGQGLRLIYYSQIVNDFQKGDIAEGYSVSREKKESFPLTVTSAQKNPTAFYLCASSTAGGPYEQYFGPGTRLTVT.

The chain has TRBV12-3 or TRBV12-4 and TRBJ2-7, with unresolved D. The V end was cut by 5 bases, the J end by 4 bases, with 9 bases between. The CDR3 is 12 residues long. The CDR3 protein is CASSRDGYEQYF. The CDR3 coding sequence is TGTGCCAGCAGTCGTGACGGGTACGAGCAGTACTTC.

The J gene is TRBJ2-1, the V gene TRBV6-4; TRBD2 aligns across 13 bases. Germline trimming cut 4 bases from V and 10 bases from J; bases unmatched to any gene: 7. The V gene's germline CDR1 is MRHNA and CDR2 SNTAGT. This CDR3 comprises 15 residues. The CDR3 region is CASSATSGGAEEQFF. The CDR3 bases are TGTGCCAGCAGTGCCACTAGCGGGGGGGCCGAGGAGCAGTTCTTC.

This chain links TRBV7-6 with TRBJ2-3, with D perhaps matching TRBD2 (6 bases). The germline V gene encodes CDR1 SGHVS and CDR2 FNYEAQ. The CDR3 loop spans 15 amino acids. Trimming removed 3 bases at V and 5 bases at J, with 15 bases between. CDR3 loop: CASSFGGNPGDTQYF. CDR3 nucleotide sequence: TGTGCCAGCAGCTTCGGCGGGAACCCCGGAGATACGCAGTATTTT.

The rearrangement links TRBV19 to TRBJ1-2; no clear D gene. Germline CDR1 LNHDA, CDR2 SQIVND (reference sequence). This CDR3 comprises 16 residues. Trimming took 4 bases from V and 8 from J, leaving 23 bases between them. The CDR3 is CASSTPTQGGSGGYTF. The DNA of the CDR3 is TGTGCCAGTAGTACTCCTACCCAAGGAGGGTCAGGCGGCTACACCTTC.